This note documents a single T cell receptor beta chain sequence. What it binds is unknown. Time point meaning: sample taken at primary tumor resection. This entry belongs to a study of spatial heterogeneity in lung cancer. Overall study: An average of more than ten raw reads was observed per unique TCR and UMI combination. General observations from the study: The recorded estimate of tumor T cell coverage is 6% to 7% for alpha chains and about 13% for beta chains. Mutation counts in tumors were tracked by counts of expanded intratumoral alpha and beta TCRs.

Every TCR cDNA molecule bore its own unique molecular identifier. TCRdb re-derived calls from the 5' RACE reads in MiXCR, one entry per CDR3 protein. Found here are 650 to 950 distinct CDR3 sequences, about 17% of them singletons; the top ten hold under 30%. The germline V gene encodes CDR1 MNHEY and CDR2 SVGEGT. This CDR3 spans 12 amino acids. Trimming removed 6 bases at V and 4 bases at J, with 9 bases between. This sequence originates from a female donor with early-stage non-small cell lung cancer. Sequencing used lung tumor tissue, obtained at surgery. The chain uses TRBV6-2 or TRBV6-3 and TRBJ1-1; the D is unclear. DNA of the CDR3: TGTGCCAGCAGGGCTTTCGCCACTGAAGCTTTCTTT. Amino acids: CASRAFATEAFF.